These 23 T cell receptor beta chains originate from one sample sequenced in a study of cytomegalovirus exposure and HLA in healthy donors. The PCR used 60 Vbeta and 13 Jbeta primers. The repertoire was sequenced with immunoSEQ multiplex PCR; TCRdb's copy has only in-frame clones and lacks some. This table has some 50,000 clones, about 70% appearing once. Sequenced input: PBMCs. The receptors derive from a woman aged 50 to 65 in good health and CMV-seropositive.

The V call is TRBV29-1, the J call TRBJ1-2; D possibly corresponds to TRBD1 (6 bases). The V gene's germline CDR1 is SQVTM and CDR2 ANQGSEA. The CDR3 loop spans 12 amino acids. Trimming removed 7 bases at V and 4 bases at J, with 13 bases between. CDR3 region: CSALTGLYGYTF. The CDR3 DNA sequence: TGCAGCGCCCTTACAGGGCTCTATGGCTACACCTTC.

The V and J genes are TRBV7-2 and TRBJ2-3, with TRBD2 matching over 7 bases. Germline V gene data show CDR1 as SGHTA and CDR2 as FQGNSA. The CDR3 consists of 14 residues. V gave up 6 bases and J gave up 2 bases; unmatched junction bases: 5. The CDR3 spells CASRKSGATDTQYF. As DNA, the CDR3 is TGTGCCAGCAGGAAAAGCGGGGCCACAGATACGCAGTATTTT.

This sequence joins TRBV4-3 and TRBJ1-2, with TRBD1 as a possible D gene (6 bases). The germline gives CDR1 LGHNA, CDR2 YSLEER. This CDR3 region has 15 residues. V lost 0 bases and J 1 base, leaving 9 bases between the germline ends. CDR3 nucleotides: TGCGCCAGCAGCCAAGAGCAGGGGTTTAACTATGGCTACACCTTC. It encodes CASSQEQGFNYGYTF.

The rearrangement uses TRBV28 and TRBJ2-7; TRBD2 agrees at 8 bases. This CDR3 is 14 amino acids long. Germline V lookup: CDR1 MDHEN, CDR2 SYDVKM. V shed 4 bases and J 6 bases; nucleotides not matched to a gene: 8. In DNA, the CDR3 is TGTGCCAGCAGTTCCGGGACTAGAGCGCGCGAGCAGTACTTC. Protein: CASSSGTRAREQYF.

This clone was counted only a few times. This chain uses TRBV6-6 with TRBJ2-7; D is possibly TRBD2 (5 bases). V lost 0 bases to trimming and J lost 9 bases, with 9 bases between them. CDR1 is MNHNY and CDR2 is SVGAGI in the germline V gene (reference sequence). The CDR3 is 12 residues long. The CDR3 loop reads CASSYSRDGQYF. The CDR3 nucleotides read TGTGCCAGCAGTTACTCCCGGGATGGGCAGTACTTC.

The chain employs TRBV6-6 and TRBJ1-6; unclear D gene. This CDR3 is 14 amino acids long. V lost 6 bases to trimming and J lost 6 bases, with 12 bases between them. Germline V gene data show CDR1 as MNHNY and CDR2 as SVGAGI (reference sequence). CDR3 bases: TGTGCCAGCAGCAACCGGGGAGCTAATTCACCCCTCCACTTT. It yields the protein CASSNRGANSPLHF.

In DNA, the CDR3 is TGCGCCTGGGCAGTAAGGACCACTAGCTCCTACGAGCAGTACTTC. As protein: CAWAVRTTSSYEQYF. The gene calls are TRBV23-1 and TRBJ2-7, with TRBD2 as a possible D gene (5 bases). TRBV23-1 is placed among ORFs of uncertain function. V lost 11 bases, J lost 0 bases, and 20 bases lay in between. The CDR3 covers 15 residues.

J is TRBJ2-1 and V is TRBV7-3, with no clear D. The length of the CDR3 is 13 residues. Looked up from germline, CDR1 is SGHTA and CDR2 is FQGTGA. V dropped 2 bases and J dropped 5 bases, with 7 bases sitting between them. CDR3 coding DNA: TGTGCCAGCAGCTTAGGGCCCCACAATGAGCAGTTCTTC. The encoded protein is CASSLGPHNEQFF.

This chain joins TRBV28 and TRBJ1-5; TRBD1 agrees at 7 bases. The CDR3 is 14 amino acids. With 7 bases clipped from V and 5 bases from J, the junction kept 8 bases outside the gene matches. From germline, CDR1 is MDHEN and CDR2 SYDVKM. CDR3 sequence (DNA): TGTGCCAGCACCAGATTGACAGGGTATCAGCCCCAGCATTTT. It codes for CASTRLTGYQPQHF.

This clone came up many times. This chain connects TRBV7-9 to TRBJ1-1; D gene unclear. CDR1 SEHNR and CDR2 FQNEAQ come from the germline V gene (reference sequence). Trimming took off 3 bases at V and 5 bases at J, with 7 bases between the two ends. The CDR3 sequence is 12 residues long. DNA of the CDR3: TGTGCCAGCAGCTTCGGGAGGACTGAAGCTTTCTTT. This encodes CASSFGRTEAFF.

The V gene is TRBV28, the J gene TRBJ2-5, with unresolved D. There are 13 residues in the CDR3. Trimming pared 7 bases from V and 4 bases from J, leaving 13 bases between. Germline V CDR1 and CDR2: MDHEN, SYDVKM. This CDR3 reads CASNQDWRETQYF. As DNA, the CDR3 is TGTGCCAGCAATCAGGATTGGCGAGAGACCCAGTACTTC.

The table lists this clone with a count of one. CDR3 DNA: TGTGCCAGCTCACCAGGAGAATCCTATGGCTACACCTTC. This sequence encodes CASSPGESYGYTF. This chain joins TRBV18 and TRBJ1-2; D is unresolved. From germline, CDR1 is KGHSH and CDR2 LQKENI. V was pared by 2 bases and J by 4 bases, with 8 bases between. The CDR3 sequence is 13 residues long.

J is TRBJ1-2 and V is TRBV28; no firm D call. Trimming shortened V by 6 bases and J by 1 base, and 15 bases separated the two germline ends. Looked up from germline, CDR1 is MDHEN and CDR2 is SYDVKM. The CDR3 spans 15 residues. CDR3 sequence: CASSSAAADNYGYTF. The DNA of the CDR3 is TGTGCCAGCAGCTCCGCGGCGGCGGATAACTATGGCTACACCTTC.

This CDR3 is CASSTTGGDYGYTF. The CDR3 nucleotides read TGTGCCAGCAGTACGACAGGGGGCGACTATGGCTACACCTTC. This rearrangement joins TRBV28 to TRBJ1-2; 10 bases are shared with TRBD1. The germline V gene encodes CDR1 MDHEN and CDR2 SYDVKM. The CDR3 length is 14 residues. Trimming removed 5 bases from V and 3 bases from J; junction bases left unmatched: 3.

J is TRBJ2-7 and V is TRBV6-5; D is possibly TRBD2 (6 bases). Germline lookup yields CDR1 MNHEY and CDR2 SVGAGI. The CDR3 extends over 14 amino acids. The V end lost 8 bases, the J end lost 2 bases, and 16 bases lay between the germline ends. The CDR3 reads CASGRRSSAYEQYF. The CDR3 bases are TGTGCCAGCGGGAGGAGGAGTTCGGCCTACGAGCAGTACTTC.

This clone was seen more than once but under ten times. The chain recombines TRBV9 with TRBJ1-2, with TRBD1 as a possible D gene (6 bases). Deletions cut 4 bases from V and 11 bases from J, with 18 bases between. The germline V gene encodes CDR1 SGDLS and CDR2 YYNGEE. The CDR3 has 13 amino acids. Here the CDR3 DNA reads TGTGCCAGCAGCAGCCGGCCAGGGGAAAGGTACACCTTC. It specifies CASSSRPGERYTF. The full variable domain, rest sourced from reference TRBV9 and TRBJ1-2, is DSGVTQTPKHLITATGQRVTLRCSPRSGDLSVYWYQQSLDQGLQFLIQYYNGEERAKGNILERFSAQQFPDLHSELNLSSLELGDSALYFCASSSRPGERYTFGSGTRLTVV.

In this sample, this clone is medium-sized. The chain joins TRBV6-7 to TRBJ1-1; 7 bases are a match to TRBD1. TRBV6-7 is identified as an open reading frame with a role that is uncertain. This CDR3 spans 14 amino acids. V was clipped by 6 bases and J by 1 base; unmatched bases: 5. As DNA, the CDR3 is TGTGCCAGCAGGACCGGACAGGCGAACACTGAAGCTTTCTTT. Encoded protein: CASRTGQANTEAFF.

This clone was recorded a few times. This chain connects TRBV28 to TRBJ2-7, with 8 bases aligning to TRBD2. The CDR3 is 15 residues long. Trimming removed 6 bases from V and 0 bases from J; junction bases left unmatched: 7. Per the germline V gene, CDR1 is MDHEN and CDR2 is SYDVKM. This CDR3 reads CASSPGGPSSYEQYF. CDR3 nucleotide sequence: TGTGCCAGCAGCCCGGGGGGGCCGAGCTCCTACGAGCAGTACTTC.

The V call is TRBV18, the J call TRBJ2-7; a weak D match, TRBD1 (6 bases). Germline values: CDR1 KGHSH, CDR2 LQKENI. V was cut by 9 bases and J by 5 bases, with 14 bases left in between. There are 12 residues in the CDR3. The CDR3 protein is CASIYRAHEQYF. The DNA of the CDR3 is TGTGCCAGTATCTACAGGGCCCACGAGCAGTACTTC.

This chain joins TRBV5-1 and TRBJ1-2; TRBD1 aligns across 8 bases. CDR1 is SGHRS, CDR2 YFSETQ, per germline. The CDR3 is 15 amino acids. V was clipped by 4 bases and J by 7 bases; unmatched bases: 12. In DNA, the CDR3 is TGCGCCAGCAGCCTCCGTTCAGGGGGCGCGGCTGGCTACACCTTC. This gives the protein CASSLRSGGAAGYTF.

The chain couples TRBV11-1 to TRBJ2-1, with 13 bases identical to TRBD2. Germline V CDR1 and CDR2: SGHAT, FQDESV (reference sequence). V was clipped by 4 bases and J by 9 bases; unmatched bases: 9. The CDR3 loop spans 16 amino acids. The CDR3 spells CASSSTGLAGNGEQFF. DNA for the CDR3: TGTGCCAGCAGCTCTACGGGACTAGCGGGGAATGGTGAGCAGTTCTTC.

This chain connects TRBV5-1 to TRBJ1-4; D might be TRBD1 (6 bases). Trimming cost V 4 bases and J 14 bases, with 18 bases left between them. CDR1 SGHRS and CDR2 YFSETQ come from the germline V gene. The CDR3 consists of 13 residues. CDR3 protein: CASSPEGGTYLFF. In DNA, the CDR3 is TGCGCCAGCAGCCCAGAGGGGGGGACATATCTGTTTTTT.

The CDR3 DNA is TGCGCCAGCAGCCAAGATAGGACTGGTAGCGGGAGGGCCTTGAAGGCCAAAAACATTCAGTACTTC. Protein: CASSQDRTGSGRALKAKNIQYF. This chain links TRBV4-1 with TRBJ2-4; 11 bases align to TRBD2. Losses at the gene ends were 0 bases for V and 1 base for J; bases not matched to a gene: 17. The CDR3 covers 22 residues. Germline lookup yields CDR1 MGHRA and CDR2 YSYEKL.